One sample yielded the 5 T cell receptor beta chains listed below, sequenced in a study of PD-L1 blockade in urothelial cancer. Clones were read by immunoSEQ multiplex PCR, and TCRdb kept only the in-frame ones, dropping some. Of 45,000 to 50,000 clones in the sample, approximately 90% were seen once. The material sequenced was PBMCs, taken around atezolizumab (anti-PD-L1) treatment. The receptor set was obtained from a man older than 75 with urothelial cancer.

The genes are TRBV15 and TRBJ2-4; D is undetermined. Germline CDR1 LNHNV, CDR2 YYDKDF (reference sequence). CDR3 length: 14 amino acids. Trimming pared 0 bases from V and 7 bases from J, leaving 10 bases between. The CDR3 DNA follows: TGTGCCACCAGCAGAGATGCAGGTCTGAACATTCAGTACTTC. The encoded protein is CATSRDAGLNIQYF.

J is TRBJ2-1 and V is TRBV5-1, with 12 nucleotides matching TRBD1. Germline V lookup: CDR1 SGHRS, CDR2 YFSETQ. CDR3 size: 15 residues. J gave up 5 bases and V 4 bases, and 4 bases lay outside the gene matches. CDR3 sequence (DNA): TGCGCCAGCAGCCTCGGGACAGGGGGCAACAATGAGCAGTTCTTC. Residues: CASSLGTGGNNEQFF.

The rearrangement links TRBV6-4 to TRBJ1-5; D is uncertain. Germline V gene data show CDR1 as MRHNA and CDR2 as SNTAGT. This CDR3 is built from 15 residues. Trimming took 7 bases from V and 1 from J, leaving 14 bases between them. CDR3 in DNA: TGTGCCAGCATTCCGGGTCTCGTGAGCAATCAGCCCCAGCATTTT. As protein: CASIPGLVSNQPQHF.

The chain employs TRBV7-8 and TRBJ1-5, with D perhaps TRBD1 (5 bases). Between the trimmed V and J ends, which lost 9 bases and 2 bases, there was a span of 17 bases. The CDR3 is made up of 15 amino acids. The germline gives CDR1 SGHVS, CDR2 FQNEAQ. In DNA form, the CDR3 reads TGTGCCAGAGCTACTATGGAGACAGGCAATCAGCCCCAGCATTTT. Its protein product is CARATMETGNQPQHF.

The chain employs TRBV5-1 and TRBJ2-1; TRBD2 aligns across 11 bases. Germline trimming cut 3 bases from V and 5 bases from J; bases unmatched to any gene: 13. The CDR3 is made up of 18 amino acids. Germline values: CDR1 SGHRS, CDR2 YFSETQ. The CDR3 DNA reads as TGCGCCAGCAGCTCGCTACCTCCTAGCGGGAGGCTCCACAATGAGCAGTTCTTC. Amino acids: CASSSLPPSGRLHNEQFF. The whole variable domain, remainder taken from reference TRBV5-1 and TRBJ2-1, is KAGVTQTPRYLIKTRGQQVTLSCSPISGHRSVSWYQQTPGQGLQFLFEYFSETQRNKGNFPGRFSGRQFSNSRSEMNVSTLELGDSALYLCASSSLPPSGRLHNEQFFGPGTRLTVL.